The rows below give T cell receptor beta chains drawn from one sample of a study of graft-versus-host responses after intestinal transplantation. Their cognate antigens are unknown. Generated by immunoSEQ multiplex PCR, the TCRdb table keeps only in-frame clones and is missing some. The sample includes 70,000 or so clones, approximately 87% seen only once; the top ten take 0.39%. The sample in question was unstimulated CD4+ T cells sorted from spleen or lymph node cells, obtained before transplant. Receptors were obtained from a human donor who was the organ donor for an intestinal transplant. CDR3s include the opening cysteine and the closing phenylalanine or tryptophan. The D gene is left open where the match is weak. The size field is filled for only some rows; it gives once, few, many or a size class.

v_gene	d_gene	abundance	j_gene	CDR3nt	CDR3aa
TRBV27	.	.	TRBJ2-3	TGTGCCAGCAGTTTATCCGCGACAGGCACAGATACGCAGTATTTT	CASSLSATGTDTQYF
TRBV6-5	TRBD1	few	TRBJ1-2	TGTGCCAGCAGTGCACAGGGGGTAGACTATGGCTACACCTTC	CASSAQGVDYGYTF
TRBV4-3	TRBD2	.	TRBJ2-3	TGCGCCAGCAGCCAAGACAAGCGGGGGGTCACAGATACGCAGTATTTT	CASSQDKRGVTDTQYF
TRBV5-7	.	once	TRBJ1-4	TGTGCCAGCAGTCTCGAGGGGGGGCCGAGGGGAAAACTGTTTTTT	CASSLEGGPRGKLFF
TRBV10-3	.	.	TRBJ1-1	TGTGCCATCAGTAAGACAGGCCGGAGCACTGAAGCTTTCTTT	CAISKTGRSTEAFF
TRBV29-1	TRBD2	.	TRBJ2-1	TGCAGCGTACGCGGGGCCCGGGGGGGGTACAATGAGCAGTTCTTC	CSVRGARGGYNEQFF
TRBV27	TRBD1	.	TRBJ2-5	TGTGCCAGCAGTTTACAGACAGGGCGAGAGACCCAGTACTTC	CASSLQTGRETQYF
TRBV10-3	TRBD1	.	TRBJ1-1	TGTGCCATCAGTGACCGGGACAGGGCGATGAACACTGAAGCTTTCTTT	CAISDRDRAMNTEAFF
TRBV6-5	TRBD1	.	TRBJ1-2	TGTGCCAGCAGTACCCGACAGGGACGGGGCTATGGCTACACCTTC	CASSTRQGRGYGYTF
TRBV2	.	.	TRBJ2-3	TGTGCCAGCAGTGACAGGGGCCTAGGCACAGATACGCAGTATTTT	CASSDRGLGTDTQYF
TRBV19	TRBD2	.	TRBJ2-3	TGTGCCAGTACCTTTAGCGGGGGGGCGCAGTATTTT	CASTFSGGAQYF
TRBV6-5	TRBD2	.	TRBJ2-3	TGTGCCAGCGCCAGACTAGCGGGGGGCCTAGATACGCAGTATTTT	CASARLAGGLDTQYF
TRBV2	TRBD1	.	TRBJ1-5	TGTGCCAGCAATGTAGGGGGCCCCAATCAGCCCCAGCATTTT	CASNVGGPNQPQHF
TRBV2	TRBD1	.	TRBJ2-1	TGTGCCAGCAAAGGGACAGGGCTGTACAATGAGCAGTTCTTC	CASKGTGLYNEQFF
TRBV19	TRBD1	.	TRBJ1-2	TGTGCCAGTAGCTTGACAGGGTCGCGCTACACCTTC	CASSLTGSRYTF
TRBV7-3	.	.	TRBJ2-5	TGTGCCAGCAGCCCCGGACAGACGCAAGAGACCCAGTACTTC	CASSPGQTQETQYF
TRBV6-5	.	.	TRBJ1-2	TGTGCCAGCAGTTACGGGAGCCAGGGGAAAAGAGGCGGCTACACCTTC	CASSYGSQGKRGGYTF
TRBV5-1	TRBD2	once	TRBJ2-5	TGCGCCAGCAGCTCGGGACTAGCGGGGGGGGGCCAAGAGACCCAGTACTTC	CASSSGLAGGGQETQYF
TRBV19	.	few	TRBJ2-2	TGTGCCAGTAGTATACCAGGGTACACCGGGGAGCTGTTTTTT	CASSIPGYTGELFF
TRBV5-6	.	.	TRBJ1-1	TGTGCCAGCAGAAACCAGGGGACCACTGAAGCTTTCTTT	CASRNQGTTEAFF
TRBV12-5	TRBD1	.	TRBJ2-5	TGTGCTAGTGGACGCGGGACAGGTTCTTGGGAGACCCAGTACTTC	CASGRGTGSWETQYF